This T cell receptor beta chain derives from a study of T-cell memory formation after mild COVID-19. Germline loops: CDR1 SGHNT, CDR2 YENEEA. The CDR3 totals 16 residues. Trimming took 3 bases from V and 6 from J, leaving 19 bases between them. Study-level results: Later expanders leaned toward CD4+, whereas clones contracting from day 15 to 85 were balanced CD4/CD8. CD4+ contracting clones were found mainly in CM and EM, and CD8+ ones in EMRA.

Constant-segment primers were used for 5'RACE, and the resulting TCR alpha and TCR beta cDNA libraries carried sample barcodes and UMIs. MiXCR, applied by TCRdb to the 5' RACE reads, yields one record per CDR3 protein. The sample records fewer than 550,000 distinct CDR3 sequences, 20% being singletons. This clonotype was observed a handful of times. As yet, its antigen is unknown. Source material: PBMCs or a T cell subset sorted from them (not recorded which). The chain joins TRBV11-3 to TRBJ2-3; D is perhaps TRBD1 or TRBD2 (7 bases each). This TCR was sampled from an adult woman who had mild COVID-19 (a few samples of this study predate the infection). Cell type and time point are not known. The CDR3 DNA reads as TGTGCCAGCAGCTTGGGGAGGGGGCCTTTATCGGATACGCAGTATTTT. Translated: CASSLGRGPLSDTQYF.